The 3 T cell receptor beta chains in this list originate from one sample, sequenced in a study of blood T cells in healthy people across ages. Through a sample-barcoded 5' primer and a J-beta primer mix, a second PCR was run for roughly 7 to 11 cycles. A single record per CDR3 protein comes from TCRdb applying MiXCR to the 5' RACE reads. The data contain 1.5 million to 2 million distinct CDR3 sequences, roughly 28% of them seen just once; the ten biggest clones take up 7.7%. Sequenced material: blood. The source of these receptors is a woman aged 30 to 39 in good health.

The chain recombines TRBV19 with TRBJ1-2; D is ambiguous. This CDR3 contains 12 residues. The V gene lost 3 bases and the J gene lost 4 bases, with 6 bases spanning the gap. CDR1 is LNHDA and CDR2 is SQIVND in the germline V gene (reference sequence). CDR3 DNA sequence: TGTGCCAGTAGTATGGAGGCCTATGGCTACACCTTC. Translation gives CASSMEAYGYTF.

This clonotype was detected only a few times. This chain connects TRBV6-1 to TRBJ1-1; D is unclear. The CDR3 loop spans 11 amino acids. V dropped 1 base and J dropped 8 bases, with 5 bases sitting between them. Germline assignment: CDR1 MNHNS and CDR2 SASEGT. Written as DNA, the CDR3 is TGTGCCAGCAGTGAAGGGAGGGAAGCTTTCTTT. Its translation: CASSEGREAFF.

This clonotype was picked up many times. At one of its ends the junction is not consistent with the germline gene, which may arise from a read error. The CDR3: CASSRSSYNEQFF. In DNA form, the CDR3 reads TGTGCCAGCAGCAGGAGCTCCTACAATGAGCAGTTCTTC. This sequence joins TRBV5-1 and TRBJ2-1, with D hard to call. CDR1 is SGHRS and CDR2 is YFSETQ in the germline V gene. The CDR3 covers 13 residues.